This T cell receptor (beta chain) comes out of a study of identical twins. Points from the study as a whole: Researchers reported excess low generation probability among twin-shared out-of-frame alpha sequences. Fewer insertions marked abundant cord blood beta clonotypes; young adult naive trended weakly, memory not at all.

This clonotype was counted a few times. The target antigen is unknown. Template switching (which added a universal primer site) was used, and cDNA carried unique molecular identifiers. Using its own MiXCR run on the 5' RACE reads, TCRdb lists one record per CDR3 protein. The data show some 690,000 distinct CDR3 sequences, with around 21% seen just once and 4% to 5.5% held by the top ten. The CDR3 has 13 amino acids. Per germline, CDR1 DFQATT and CDR2 SNEGSKA (reference sequence). Trimming cost V 5 bases and J 8 bases, with 15 bases left between them. These same records also appear under a second study, on T cells expressing NK-cell markers.

Sequencing was performed on PBMCs. The receptor was derived from a woman between 18 and 29 years old in good health. The chain is built from TRBV20-1 and TRBJ1-4; D gene unclear. Written as DNA, the CDR3 is TGCAGTGCTTACCAGGAAGGTGGCGAAAAACTGTTTTTT. Translation gives CSAYQEGGEKLFF.